These 20 T cell receptor beta chains share one sample of origin, sequenced in a study of T cells after yellow fever vaccination. One entry per CDR3 protein, called by TCRdb with MiXCR from the 5' RACE reads. Counted here are hundreds of thousands of distinct CDR3 sequences, over 4.5% occurring once; the ten biggest clones make up around 3.5%. The sample in question was CD4+ T cells sorted from PBMCs, obtained on the day of the yellow fever booster vaccination. The receptors were sampled from a man younger than 30 who received the YFV17D yellow fever vaccine.

This clonotype was recorded a few times. This chain connects TRBV28 to TRBJ1-5; TRBD1 matches 7 bases. CDR1 and CDR2 from the germline V gene are MDHEN and SYDVKM. J was trimmed by 3 bases and V by 6 bases; bases with no gene match: 5. CDR3 length equals 14 residues. The CDR3 coding sequence is TGTGCCAGCAGCCAAGGACAGGTCAATCAGCCCCAGCATTTT. Its protein is CASSQGQVNQPQHF.

This chain connects TRBV7-9 to TRBJ1-1, with TRBD1 as a possible D gene (5 bases). In germline, CDR1 is SEHNR, CDR2 FQNEAQ (reference sequence). The ends were cut back, 5 bases at V and 5 bases at J, with 15 bases in the middle. The CDR3 extends over 14 amino acids. The CDR3 reads CASSLQAGETEAFF. CDR3 bases: TGTGCCAGCAGCCTACAGGCTGGGGAGACTGAAGCTTTCTTT.

This clonotype showed up just a few times. The gene calls are TRBV25-1 and TRBJ1-2, with D unresolved. V was pared by 1 base and J by 7 bases, with 10 bases between. Germline V gives CDR1 MGHDK, CDR2 SYGVNS. There are 13 residues in the CDR3. Written as DNA, the CDR3 is TGTGCCAGCAGTGAATTATCCCGGGGTGGCTACACCTTC. Its protein is CASSELSRGGYTF.

Ten or more counts support this clonotype. The CDR3 DNA reads as TGTGCCACCAGCAGTGACGGGGGTGCCAAGTACGTC. Its translation: CATSSDGGAKYV. V gene TRBV15 combines with J gene TRBJ2-7; possibly TRBD2 for D (6 bases). There are 12 residues in the CDR3. The germline V gene encodes CDR1 LNHNV and CDR2 YYDKDF (reference sequence). The V gene lost 3 bases and the J gene lost 11 bases, with 14 bases spanning the gap.

This clonotype was seen ten or more times. J is TRBJ2-3 and V is TRBV7-2; TRBD2 matches 9 bases. The V gene's germline CDR1 is SGHTA and CDR2 FQGNSA. The ends lost 1 base at V and 6 bases at J; junction bases unmatched: 2. The CDR3 has 14 residues. As DNA, the CDR3 is TGTGCCAGCAGCTTAGGGAGCGGGGGGGATACGCAGTATTTT. Amino acids: CASSLGSGGDTQYF.

This clonotype has more than one count but fewer than ten. The chain uses TRBV3-1 and TRBJ1-6; maybe TRBD1 (6 bases). This CDR3 region has 14 residues. Germline-derived CDR1 and CDR2 are LGHDT and YNNKEL (reference sequence). V lost 2 bases and J 7 bases, leaving 9 bases between the germline ends. The CDR3 sequence: CASSQRDKNSPLHF. The CDR3 DNA sequence: TGTGCCAGCAGCCAACGGGACAAGAATTCACCCCTCCACTTT.

This chain joins TRBV7-2 and TRBJ1-3, with 7 bases that match TRBD1. The junction had 3 bases not matched to a gene; V was cut back by 3 bases and J by 4 bases. This CDR3 has 14 residues. Germline CDR1 is SGHTA and CDR2 is FQGNSA. CDR3 nucleotides: TGTGCCAGCAGCTTTCGGACAGGAGGAAACACCATATATTTT. It yields the protein CASSFRTGGNTIYF.

This chain connects TRBV12-3 or TRBV12-4 to TRBJ1-5; the D is unclear. This CDR3 comprises 14 residues. Between the trimmed V and J ends, which lost 4 bases and 5 bases, there was a span of 12 bases. The CDR3, as DNA: TGTGCCAGCAGTTACGGCACCGAGGATCAGCCCCAGCATTTT. This codes for CASSYGTEDQPQHF.

This chain uses TRBV30 with TRBJ1-5; possibly TRBD1 for D (6 bases). The CDR3 has 15 amino acids. Germline CDR1 and CDR2: GTSNPN and SVGIG (reference sequence). The V end lost 0 bases, the J end lost 0 bases, and 9 bases lay between the germline ends. CDR3 in amino acids: CAWSVGQNSNQPQHF. CDR3 coding DNA: TGTGCCTGGAGTGTAGGACAGAATAGCAATCAGCCCCAGCATTTT.

This clonotype was recorded at least ten times. This rearrangement joins TRBV14 to TRBJ2-1; 7 bases are a match to TRBD2. V was pared by 4 bases and J by 0 bases, with 6 bases of the junction left unmatched. Per the germline V gene, CDR1 is SGHDN and CDR2 is FVKESK. This CDR3 is 16 amino acids long. CDR3 sequence: CASSPLGGSSYNEQFF. The CDR3 DNA is TGTGCCAGCAGCCCCCTGGGGGGGAGCTCCTACAATGAGCAGTTCTTC.

This rearrangement joins TRBV12-3 or TRBV12-4 to TRBJ1-3, with a weak D call TRBD1 (5 bases). Trimming cost V 6 bases and J 0 bases, with 12 bases left between them. The CDR3 loop spans 15 amino acids. The CDR3 bases are TGTGCCAGCAGGGACTTAGGGGACTCTGGAAACACCATATATTTT. It specifies CASRDLGDSGNTIYF.

This clonotype has a count of ten or more. The chain joins TRBV7-2 to TRBJ2-1, with 8 bases lining up with TRBD2. Germline CDR1 reads SGHTA; CDR2 reads FQGNSA. The CDR3 is made up of 15 amino acids. Trimming at V came to 3 bases and at J to 7 bases, leaving 8 bases not matched to a gene. CDR3 coding DNA: TGTGCCAGCAGCTTTCCGCGGGGGGCCGTGAATGAGCAGTTCTTC. Encoded protein: CASSFPRGAVNEQFF.

In this sample, this clonotype turned up many times. The chain recombines TRBV15 with TRBJ2-5; D possibly corresponds to TRBD2 (6 bases). The CDR3 runs to 16 residues. Trimming stripped 3 bases from V and 1 base from J, with 15 bases between. Germline lookup yields CDR1 LNHNV and CDR2 YYDKDF (reference sequence). This chain's CDR3 is CATSSSLADLQETQYF. The CDR3 DNA reads as TGTGCCACCAGCAGCTCCTTAGCGGACCTCCAAGAGACCCAGTACTTC.

The table lists this clonotype with many counts. This chain connects TRBV5-6 to TRBJ2-5; TRBD2 aligns across 10 bases. The V and J ends lost 0 bases and 4 bases, in that order; junction bases with no gene match: 6. The germline V gene has CDR1 SGHDT and CDR2 YYEEEE. This CDR3 is 16 amino acids long. The CDR3 loop is CASSLASSSGGETQYF. The CDR3, as DNA: TGTGCCAGCAGCTTGGCCTCTTCTAGCGGGGGAGAGACCCAGTACTTC.

The chain links TRBV14 to TRBJ2-5; D not resolved. V was trimmed by 0 bases and J by 4 bases, leaving 12 bases between them. The CDR3 is made up of 15 amino acids. The germline V gene has CDR1 SGHDN and CDR2 FVKESK. The CDR3 region has the DNA TGTGCCAGCAGCCAAGATGTCGGGTGGGGAGAGACCCAGTACTTC. This translates into CASSQDVGWGETQYF.

This chain connects TRBV6-1 to TRBJ1-5, with D perhaps matching TRBD1 (6 bases). The V end was cut by 6 bases, the J end by 7 bases, with 13 bases between. This CDR3 contains 13 residues. In germline, CDR1 is MNHNS, CDR2 SASEGT. CDR3 bases: TGTGCCAGCAGACAACAGGGTGGGCAGCCCCAGCATTTT. Translation: CASRQQGGQPQHF.

The sample holds a few counts of this clonotype. The chain employs TRBV20-1 and TRBJ2-1; D is undetermined. The germline V and J ends were trimmed by 0 bases and 5 bases, with 11 bases remaining between them. From germline, CDR1 is DFQATT and CDR2 SNEGSKA (reference sequence). The CDR3 has 14 amino acids. The CDR3 loop reads CSARELTANNEQFF. In nucleotides, the CDR3 is TGCAGTGCTAGAGAACTTACTGCGAACAATGAGCAGTTCTTC.

The table lists this clonotype with many counts. J is TRBJ2-2 and V is TRBV7-3; 7 nucleotides match TRBD2. Germline V CDR1 and CDR2: SGHTA, FQGTGA. Trimming at V came to 1 base and at J to 1 base, leaving 6 bases not matched to a gene. The CDR3 has 17 amino acids. The CDR3 DNA reads TGTGCCAGCAGCTTAAAAAGTGCTAGCGGGAACACCGGGGAGCTGTTTTTT. It specifies CASSLKSASGNTGELFF.

The chain employs TRBV19 and TRBJ1-1; maybe TRBD1 (6 bases). V lost 9 bases to trimming and J lost 4 bases, with 18 bases between them. Germline V lookup: CDR1 LNHDA, CDR2 SQIVND (reference sequence). The CDR3 has 14 amino acids. In DNA, the CDR3 is TGTGCCAGCGAGACAGGCGCCTCAGGCACTGAAGCTTTCTTT. Translating it yields CASETGASGTEAFF.

This clonotype was seen at least ten times. This chain connects TRBV7-3 to TRBJ2-5; 7 nucleotides align to TRBD2. The CDR3 sequence is 13 residues long. V lost 2 bases to trimming and J lost 5 bases; unmatched junction nucleotides: 2. Germline CDR1 and CDR2: SGHTA and FQGTGA. CDR3 loop: CASSLGSGETQYF. In DNA, the CDR3 is TGTGCCAGCAGCTTAGGTAGCGGGGAGACCCAGTACTTC.